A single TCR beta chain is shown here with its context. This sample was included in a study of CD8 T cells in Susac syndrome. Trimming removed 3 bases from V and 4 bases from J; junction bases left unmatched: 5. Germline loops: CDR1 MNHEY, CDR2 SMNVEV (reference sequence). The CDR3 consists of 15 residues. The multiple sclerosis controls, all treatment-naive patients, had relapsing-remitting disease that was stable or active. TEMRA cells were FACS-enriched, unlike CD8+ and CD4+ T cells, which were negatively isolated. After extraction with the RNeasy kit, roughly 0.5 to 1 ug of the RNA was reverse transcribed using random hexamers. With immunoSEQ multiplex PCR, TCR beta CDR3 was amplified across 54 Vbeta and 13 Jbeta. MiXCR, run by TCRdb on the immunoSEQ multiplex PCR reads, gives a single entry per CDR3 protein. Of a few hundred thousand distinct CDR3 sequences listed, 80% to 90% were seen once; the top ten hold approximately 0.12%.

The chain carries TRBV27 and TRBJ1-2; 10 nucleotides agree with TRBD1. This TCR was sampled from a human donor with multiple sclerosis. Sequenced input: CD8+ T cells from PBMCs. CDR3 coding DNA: TGTGCCAGCAGTTTGACGGGACAGGGGTTCTATGGCTACACCTTC. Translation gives CASSLTGQGFYGYTF.